Following are 25 T cell receptor beta chains from one sample sequenced in a study of T cell repertoires in cytomegalovirus infection. Each CDR3 protein gets one entry after TCRdb re-called the reads with MiXCR. This table holds fewer than 300,000 distinct CDR3 sequences, about 25% found once. Sequencing was done on a sample of PBMCs. The origin of the receptors is a human donor in good health (CMV status not recorded). Some clones in this sample may be carry-over from other donors' samples.

This clonotype was picked up many times. This rearrangement joins TRBV7-2 to TRBJ1-4, with unresolved D. This CDR3 is 12 amino acids long. Germline loops: CDR1 SGHTA, CDR2 FQGNSA. Trimming stripped 1 base from V and 8 bases from J, with 5 bases between. DNA for the CDR3: TGTGCCAGCAGCTTAGGAAGAGAAAAACTGTTTTTT. It codes for CASSLGREKLFF. The full variable domain, its missing parts supplied by reference TRBV7-2 and TRBJ1-4, is GAGVSQSPSNKVTEKGKDVELRCDPISGHTALYWYRQSLGQGLEFLIYFQGNSAPDKSGLPSDRFSAERTGGSVSTLTIQRTQQEDSAVYLCASSLGREKLFFGSGTQLSVL.

The CDR3 bases are TGTGCCAGTAGAGCGGGGAGCTACAATGAGCAGTTCTTC. It encodes CASRAGSYNEQFF. The chain is built from TRBV19 and TRBJ2-1, with TRBD2 matching 7 bases. The CDR3 has 13 residues. CDR1 LNHDA and CDR2 SQIVND come from the germline V gene (reference sequence). V trimming: 6 bases; J trimming: 3 bases; junction bases outside the gene matches: 2.

As regards this clonotype: This may be a read error: a much more frequent sequence differs by one nucleotide. This chain connects TRBV7-2 to TRBJ2-5, with 8 bases fitting TRBD2. The CDR3 covers 16 residues. Germline V gene data show CDR1 as SGHTA and CDR2 as FQGNSA. The CDR3 bases are TGTGCCAGCAGCCGCCTGACTAGCGCCTTAGAAGAGACCCAGAACTTC. Translating gives CASSRLTSALEETQNF.

The genes are TRBV7-2 and TRBJ1-1; 7 bases are shared with TRBD1. Germline V gives CDR1 SGHTA, CDR2 FQGNSA. The CDR3 is 14 residues long. The junction had 5 bases not matched to a gene; V was cut back by 7 bases and J by 0 bases. For the CDR3, the DNA is TGTGCCAGCAACCGCAGGGGGGTGAACACTGAAGCTTTCTTT. Amino acids: CASNRRGVNTEAFF.

This chain connects TRBV11-3 to TRBJ2-2; D is uncertain. Germline V gene lookup returns CDR1 SGHNT and CDR2 YENEEA. Deletions cut 6 bases from V and 6 bases from J, with 11 bases between. The CDR3 has 13 amino acids. CDR3 nucleotide sequence: TGTGCCAGCAGGGCCGGCACGGCCGGGGAGCTGTTTTTT. Protein sequence: CASRAGTAGELFF.

A single count supports this clonotype. A much larger clonotype is one base distant, so this may be a read error. The V gene is TRBV7-9, the J gene TRBJ1-1; D gene unclear. The CDR3 has 14 amino acids. Germline V CDR1 and CDR2: SEHNR, FQNEAQ (reference sequence). CDR3 region: CASSSRADGVEAYF. The CDR3 nucleotides are TGTGCCAGCAGCTCCCGGGCCGACGGGGTTGAAGCTTACTTT.

This clonotype was recorded at least ten times. V and J are TRBV7-2 and TRBJ1-2, with TRBD1 matching 9 bases. The CDR3 loop spans 13 amino acids. V gave up 5 bases and J gave up 6 bases; unmatched junction bases: 4. CDR1 and CDR2 (germline): SGHTA, FQGNSA. CDR3 sequence reads: CASSPGTGNGYTF. The CDR3 nucleotides are TGTGCCAGCAGCCCGGGGACAGGGAATGGCTACACCTTC.

This rearrangement joins TRBV11-2 to TRBJ2-7; D perhaps matches TRBD2 (5 bases). V gave up 5 bases and J gave up 3 bases, with 17 bases separating them. Germline V gene lookup returns CDR1 SGHAT and CDR2 FQNNGV. The CDR3 contains 15 residues. This chain's CDR3 is CASSQTGLGIYEQYF. The CDR3 DNA sequence: TGTGCCAGCAGCCAAACCGGACTGGGAATCTACGAGCAGTACTTC.

In this sample, this clonotype turned up once. This sequence joins TRBV24-1 and TRBJ2-5, with 7 bases that match TRBD2. In germline, CDR1 is KGHDR, CDR2 SFDVKD. V shed 4 bases and J 0 bases; nucleotides not matched to a gene: 7. The CDR3 length is 16 residues. The CDR3 reads CATSDPGLADQETQYF. The CDR3 nucleotides read TGTGCCACCAGTGACCCCGGGCTAGCGGACCAAGAGACCCAGTACTTC.

This clonotype was observed many times. The genes are TRBV28 and TRBJ2-7, with 10 bases matching TRBD2. V shed 6 bases, J shed 2 bases, and the junction held 4 bases outside the gene matches. The CDR3 is 14 amino acids. Looked up from germline, CDR1 is MDHEN and CDR2 is SYDVKM. CDR3: CASRPSGGTYEQYF. In DNA form, the CDR3 reads TGTGCCAGCAGACCTAGCGGGGGTACCTACGAGCAGTACTTC.

The genes are TRBV28 and TRBJ1-2; a weak D match, TRBD1 (6 bases). The CDR3 covers 13 residues. CDR1 and CDR2 (germline): MDHEN, SYDVKM. The V end was cut by 7 bases, the J end by 2 bases, with 11 bases between. The CDR3 DNA follows: TGTGCCAGCAATCAAGGACAGAACTATGGCTACACCTTC. Encoded protein: CASNQGQNYGYTF.

The chain combines TRBV28 with TRBJ2-1; tentative D call: TRBD2 (6 bases). The germline gives CDR1 MDHEN, CDR2 SYDVKM. Trimming removed 3 bases at V and 4 bases at J, with 16 bases between. This CDR3 contains 16 residues. The CDR3 loop reads CASSLTRINPYNEQFF. In nucleotides, the CDR3 is TGTGCCAGCAGTTTGACTAGAATCAATCCTTACAATGAGCAGTTCTTC.

This clonotype was detected many times. The chain links TRBV12-3 or TRBV12-4 to TRBJ1-1; 8 bases align to TRBD1. The J segment lost 2 bases and the V segment lost 2 bases, leaving 4 bases of the junction unmatched. The CDR3 is 15 residues long. The CDR3, as DNA: TGTGCCAGCAGTTTACAGGGGGCGGGAAACACTGAAGCTTTCTTT. Translating it yields CASSLQGAGNTEAFF.

This clonotype appeared many times. The CDR3 DNA sequence: TGTGCCAGCAGCTTAGTTTCTGCGTATAATTCACCCCTCCACTTT. It encodes CASSLVSAYNSPLHF. This chain joins TRBV7-2 and TRBJ1-6; no definite D call. The CDR3 covers 15 residues. Per germline, CDR1 SGHTA and CDR2 FQGNSA. V lost 1 base and J 4 bases, leaving 8 bases between the germline ends.

The table lists this clonotype with many counts. The V and J genes are TRBV7-2 and TRBJ1-3; no reliable D call. CDR3 length equals 16 residues. Between the trimmed V and J ends, which lost 1 base and 0 bases, there was a span of 10 bases. CDR1 is SGHTA, CDR2 FQGNSA, per germline. For the CDR3, the DNA is TGTGCCAGCAGCTTAGTTTCGGGGAGCTCTGGAAACACCATATATTTT. Protein: CASSLVSGSSGNTIYF.

In its sample, this clonotype was seen many times. The V gene is TRBV7-2, the J gene TRBJ2-2, with D uncertain. The germline CDR1 and CDR2 sequences are SGHTA and FQGNSA. This CDR3 has 14 residues. Between the trimmed V and J ends, which lost 2 bases and 3 bases, there was a span of 7 bases. The CDR3 spells CASSLSYYTGELFF. The DNA for the CDR3 is TGTGCCAGCAGCTTAAGTTACTACACCGGGGAGCTGTTTTTT.

V and J are TRBV5-1 and TRBJ2-1; 11 nucleotides line up with TRBD2. CDR3 length: 15 residues. The J segment lost 6 bases and the V segment lost 4 bases, leaving 6 bases of the junction unmatched. Germline values: CDR1 SGHRS, CDR2 YFSETQ. The chain's CDR3 is CASSEGLAEANEQFF. The CDR3 bases are TGCGCCAGCAGCGAGGGACTAGCGGAAGCCAATGAGCAGTTCTTC.

The V call is TRBV6-8, the J call TRBJ2-7; perhaps TRBD2 as D (6 bases). The CDR3 is made up of 14 amino acids. V gave up 2 bases and J gave up 7 bases, with 15 bases separating them. Germline CDR1 and CDR2: MNHGY and SAAAGT. The CDR3 sequence: CASSYLLAVGEQYF. The CDR3 nucleotides read TGTGCCAGCAGTTACCTACTAGCTGTGGGGGAGCAGTACTTC.

V and J are TRBV6-2 or TRBV6-3 and TRBJ2-1; 8 nucleotides match TRBD2. The CDR3 sequence is 15 residues long. Trimming cost V 5 bases and J 7 bases; bases outside gene matches: 10. CDR1 is MNHEY, CDR2 SVGEGT, per germline. The CDR3 spells CASSRRLAIKNEQFF. Written as DNA, the CDR3 is TGTGCCAGCAGTCGCCGACTAGCGATCAAGAATGAGCAGTTCTTC.

The genes are TRBV28 and TRBJ1-5; D gene uncertain. The V and J ends lost 4 bases and 10 bases respectively, with 17 bases between them. CDR1 is MDHEN and CDR2 is SYDVKM in the germline V gene. The CDR3 spans 14 residues. The CDR3 coding sequence is TGTGCCAGCAGTTCCCCGGCCGGGAGACTACCCCAGCATTTT. This translates into CASSSPAGRLPQHF.

This clonotype is a singleton in its sample. This chain links TRBV11-2 with TRBJ2-7, with 7 bases aligning to TRBD1. The CDR3 is made up of 16 amino acids. Unmatched junction bases numbered 6, after V lost 0 bases and J lost 1 base. In germline, CDR1 is SGHAT, CDR2 FQNNGV. The CDR3 DNA sequence: TGTGCCAGCAGCTTAGATGTCCAGGGGGTGTCCTACGAGCAGTACTTC. Translation: CASSLDVQGVSYEQYF.

Concerning this clonotype itself: Since a much larger clone is just one base distant, this may be a read error. This chain connects TRBV7-2 to TRBJ2-7, with no clear D. Germline V gene data show CDR1 as SGHTA and CDR2 as FQGNSA. The V end was cut by 1 base, the J end by 7 bases, with 14 bases between. CDR3 length: 14 residues. The DNA of the CDR3 is TGTGCCAGCAGCTTAGTGGTCGGCCTGAAAGAGCAGTACTTC. It specifies CASSLVVGLKEQYF.

This clonotype was seen many times. This chain connects TRBV7-2 to TRBJ1-2; no reliable D call. The CDR3 runs to 16 residues. V was cut by 3 bases and J by 1 base, with 15 bases left in between. Looked up from germline, CDR1 is SGHTA and CDR2 is FQGNSA. The CDR3 DNA sequence: TGTGCCAGCAGCTTTGGCTCGGTCCGGGATAACTATGGCTACACCTTC. Protein product: CASSFGSVRDNYGYTF.

Only a few counts were recorded for this clonotype. V usage is TRBV27 and J usage is TRBJ2-1, with D possibly being TRBD1 or TRBD2 (5 bases each). CDR3 length: 14 residues. V was clipped by 6 bases and J by 7 bases, with 16 bases between them. The germline CDR1 and CDR2 sequences are MNHEY and SMNVEV (reference sequence). The CDR3 sequence: CASRAGTPPNEQFF. For the CDR3, the DNA is TGTGCCAGCAGGGCCGGGACCCCCCCGAATGAGCAGTTCTTC.

With respect to this clonotype: A much larger clone differs by one base, so this may be a read error. The J gene is TRBJ1-5, the V gene TRBV19; D is possibly TRBD1 (5 bases). Germline assignment: CDR1 LNHDA and CDR2 SQIVND (reference sequence). The CDR3 has 16 amino acids. V lost 1 base, J lost 6 bases, and 16 bases lay in between. CDR3 DNA: TGTGCCAGTAGTATAGTCGGCGGGGGAGAGCTTCAGCCCCAGCATTTT. This encodes CASSIVGGGELQPQHF.